The rows below give T cell receptor beta chains drawn from one sample of a study of CD8 T cells in Susac syndrome. From the immunoSEQ multiplex PCR reads, TCRdb called clonotypes with MiXCR, one entry per CDR3 protein. The data contain approximately 140,000 distinct CDR3 sequences, 90% to 95% of them singletons. Sequenced: CD4+ T cells from PBMCs. The origin of the receptors is a human donor with multiple sclerosis. CDR3s include the opening cysteine and the closing phenylalanine or tryptophan. The D gene is left open where the match is weak. The size entry is marked missing in some rows and otherwise reads once, few, many or a size class.

CDR3 length: 15
clone size: .
V gene: TRBV4-1
D gene: TRBD1
J gene: TRBJ1-5
CDR3 DNA: TGCGCCAGCAGCCCCGGGACAGACTTCAATCAGCCCCAGCATTTT
CDR3 protein: CASSPGTDFNQPQHF

CDR3 length: 15
clone size: .
V gene: TRBV14
D gene: TRBD2
J gene: TRBJ2-1
CDR3 DNA: TGTGCCAGCAGCCCTAGCGGGGGGGCGGCTATTGAGCAGTTCTTC
CDR3 protein: CASSPSGGAAIEQFF

CDR3 length: 14
clone size: once
V gene: TRBV20-1
D gene: TRBD1
J gene: TRBJ2-1
CDR3 DNA: TGCAGTGCTAGTGGACAGGGGTTCTACAATGAGCAGTTCTTC
CDR3 protein: CSASGQGFYNEQFF

CDR3 length: 14
clone size: .
V gene: TRBV5-1
D gene: .
J gene: TRBJ2-3
CDR3 DNA: TGCGCCAGCAGCTTGGGTTCCATGGCTGATACGCAGTATTTT
CDR3 protein: CASSLGSMADTQYF

CDR3 length: 16
clone size: .
V gene: TRBV3-1
D gene: .
J gene: TRBJ1-4
CDR3 DNA: TGTGCCAGCAGCCGCTATGGGGGTATGGCTAATGAAAAACTGTTTTTT
CDR3 protein: CASSRYGGMANEKLFF

CDR3 length: 12
clone size: .
V gene: TRBV11-3
D gene: TRBD1
J gene: TRBJ1-1
CDR3 DNA: TGTGCCAGCAGCTTTCAGGGGGGGGAAGCTTTCTTT
CDR3 protein: CASSFQGGEAFF

CDR3 length: 16
clone size: .
V gene: TRBV29-1
D gene: TRBD2
J gene: TRBJ2-1
CDR3 DNA: TGCAGCGTTGAGGGGGTAGGCGGGAGTAGCTACAATGAGCAGTTCTTC
CDR3 protein: CSVEGVGGSSYNEQFF

CDR3 length: 13
clone size: .
V gene: TRBV20-1
D gene: .
J gene: TRBJ1-4
CDR3 DNA: TGCAGTGCGGGGACCCCAACTAATGAAAAACTGTTTTTT
CDR3 protein: CSAGTPTNEKLFF

CDR3 length: 11
clone size: .
V gene: TRBV29-1
D gene: .
J gene: TRBJ1-1
CDR3 DNA: TGCAGCGGCGGACAGCCCACTGAAGCTTTCTTT
CDR3 protein: CSGGQPTEAFF

CDR3 length: 16
clone size: .
V gene: TRBV18
D gene: .
J gene: TRBJ2-1
CDR3 DNA: TGTGCCAGCTCACCACCGAACAGGGCGCTAGACAATGAGCAGTTCTTC
CDR3 protein: CASSPPNRALDNEQFF

CDR3 length: 12
clone size: .
V gene: TRBV25-1
D gene: .
J gene: TRBJ1-5
CDR3 DNA: TGTGCCAGCGCTGAGTTCGGGGGATCCCAGCATTTT
CDR3 protein: CASAEFGGSQHF

CDR3 length: 13
clone size: once
V gene: TRBV20-1
D gene: .
J gene: TRBJ2-1
CDR3 DNA: TGCAGTGCTAGGGACCCGCTATTTAGTGAGCAGTTCTTC
CDR3 protein: CSARDPLFSEQFF

CDR3 length: 15
clone size: .
V gene: TRBV15
D gene: .
J gene: TRBJ1-4
CDR3 DNA: TGTGCCACCAGCAGAGCCGGGACGGTTAATGAAAAACTGTTTTTT
CDR3 protein: CATSRAGTVNEKLFF

CDR3 length: 15
clone size: .
V gene: TRBV29-1
D gene: .
J gene: TRBJ2-1
CDR3 DNA: TGCAGCGTTGAAATCCCGAATCGAGGGGTCAATGAGCAGTTCTTC
CDR3 protein: CSVEIPNRGVNEQFF

CDR3 length: 14
clone size: .
V gene: TRBV20-1
D gene: TRBD2
J gene: TRBJ2-3
CDR3 DNA: TGCAGTGCTAGAAATCGACTAGCGTCAGATACGCAGTATTTT
CDR3 protein: CSARNRLASDTQYF

CDR3 length: 15
clone size: .
V gene: TRBV12-5
D gene: .
J gene: TRBJ2-1
CDR3 DNA: TGTGCTAGTGGTTTGGTCCGGGGCAGCTACAATGAGCAGTTCTTC
CDR3 protein: CASGLVRGSYNEQFF

CDR3 length: 13
clone size: .
V gene: TRBV15
D gene: TRBD1
J gene: TRBJ1-3
CDR3 DNA: TGTGCCACCAGCGTACGACAGGGAGACACCATATATTTT
CDR3 protein: CATSVRQGDTIYF

CDR3 length: 14
clone size: .
V gene: TRBV29-1
D gene: .
J gene: TRBJ2-3
CDR3 DNA: TGCAGCGTTAGGCGACTAGGACCCACAGATACGCAGTATTTT
CDR3 protein: CSVRRLGPTDTQYF

CDR3 length: 12
clone size: .
V gene: TRBV24-1
D gene: .
J gene: TRBJ2-3
CDR3 DNA: TGTGCCACCAGTGATTTGGTAGATACGCAGTATTTT
CDR3 protein: CATSDLVDTQYF

CDR3 length: 10
clone size: once
V gene: TRBV30
D gene: .
J gene: TRBJ1-2
CDR3 DNA: TGTGCCTGGTCAGGGCAAGGCTACACCTTC
CDR3 protein: CAWSGQGYTF

CDR3 length: 13
clone size: .
V gene: TRBV19
D gene: .
J gene: TRBJ2-1
CDR3 DNA: TGTGCCAGTACGGACGGGAAGTGGAATGAGCAGTTCTTC
CDR3 protein: CASTDGKWNEQFF

CDR3 length: 15
clone size: .
V gene: TRBV9
D gene: TRBD2
J gene: TRBJ2-7
CDR3 DNA: TGTGCCAGCAGCGTAGATCTAGCGGCGACCTACGAGCAGTACTTC
CDR3 protein: CASSVDLAATYEQYF

CDR3 length: 13
clone size: .
V gene: TRBV28
D gene: .
J gene: TRBJ2-1
CDR3 DNA: TGTGCCAGTGGACCAGCCTCCTACAATGAGCAGTTCTTC
CDR3 protein: CASGPASYNEQFF

CDR3 length: 16
clone size: .
V gene: TRBV5-4
D gene: .
J gene: TRBJ1-3
CDR3 DNA: TGTGCCAGCAGCCGTTCCGGGGGGAGTTCTGGAAACACCATATATTTT
CDR3 protein: CASSRSGGSSGNTIYF

CDR3 length: 14
clone size: once
V gene: TRBV20-1
D gene: TRBD1
J gene: TRBJ1-5
CDR3 DNA: TGCAGTGCAGGCGACCAGGGGGTTGGTCAGCCCCAGCATTTT
CDR3 protein: CSAGDQGVGQPQHF

CDR3 length: 17
clone size: once
V gene: TRBV5-4
D gene: .
J gene: TRBJ2-2
CDR3 DNA: TGTGCCAGCAGCCCCCGGGATGCGGGGGCCAACACCGGGGAGCTGTTTTTT
CDR3 protein: CASSPRDAGANTGELFF

CDR3 length: 14
clone size: .
V gene: TRBV6-5
D gene: .
J gene: TRBJ1-1
CDR3 DNA: TGTGCCAGCAGCCCCCCTCCTGGGAACACTGAAGCTTTCTTT
CDR3 protein: CASSPPPGNTEAFF

CDR3 length: 16
clone size: .
V gene: TRBV25-1
D gene: TRBD1
J gene: TRBJ2-7
CDR3 DNA: TGTGCCAGCAGTGACGGGACAGGTTTTTTCTCCTACGAGCAGTACTTC
CDR3 protein: CASSDGTGFFSYEQYF

CDR3 length: 16
clone size: once
V gene: TRBV9
D gene: TRBD2
J gene: TRBJ2-1
CDR3 DNA: TGTGCCAGCAGCGTAGGCCTAGCGGGAGGTCTGAATGAGCAGTTCTTC
CDR3 protein: CASSVGLAGGLNEQFF

CDR3 length: 14
clone size: once
V gene: TRBV4-3
D gene: TRBD1
J gene: TRBJ1-2
CDR3 DNA: TGCGCCAGCAGCCGGCTACAGGGGAACTATGGCTACACCTTC
CDR3 protein: CASSRLQGNYGYTF

CDR3 length: 15
clone size: once
V gene: TRBV20-1
D gene: TRBD2
J gene: TRBJ2-1
CDR3 DNA: TGCAGTGCTGGAATCGGACTAGCGGGGGGGAATGAGCAGTTCTTC
CDR3 protein: CSAGIGLAGGNEQFF

CDR3 length: 14
clone size: .
V gene: TRBV11-2
D gene: .
J gene: TRBJ2-5
CDR3 DNA: TGTGCCAGCAGCTTAGCGGAGGGGTCGAAGACCCAGTACTTC
CDR3 protein: CASSLAEGSKTQYF

CDR3 length: 15
clone size: .
V gene: TRBV6-6
D gene: .
J gene: TRBJ2-3
CDR3 DNA: TGTGCCAGCAGTTACCAGGGGTCGAGGACAGATACGCAGTATTTT
CDR3 protein: CASSYQGSRTDTQYF

CDR3 length: 15
clone size: .
V gene: TRBV24-1
D gene: .
J gene: TRBJ2-7
CDR3 DNA: TGTGCCACCGCCCGGACTGTAATGCGTCAGTACGAGCAGTACTTC
CDR3 protein: CATARTVMRQYEQYF

CDR3 length: 12
clone size: .
V gene: TRBV29-1
D gene: .
J gene: TRBJ2-7
CDR3 DNA: TGCAGCGCTCGGGACACCATCTACGAGCAGTACTTC
CDR3 protein: CSARDTIYEQYF

CDR3 length: 15
clone size: .
V gene: TRBV29-1
D gene: .
J gene: TRBJ1-2
CDR3 DNA: TGCAGCGTCGGGTCGCCCTTTAAAGCTAACTATGGCTACACCTTC
CDR3 protein: CSVGSPFKANYGYTF

CDR3 length: 14
clone size: .
V gene: TRBV30
D gene: .
J gene: TRBJ2-7
CDR3 DNA: TGTGCCTGGAGTGTAGGGGCCAGCTTCTACGAGCAGTACTTC
CDR3 protein: CAWSVGASFYEQYF

CDR3 length: 13
clone size: .
V gene: TRBV20-1
D gene: .
J gene: TRBJ2-7
CDR3 DNA: TGCAGTGCTATCTCGTCAGGGAAGTACGAGCAGTACTTC
CDR3 protein: CSAISSGKYEQYF

CDR3 length: 14
clone size: once
V gene: TRBV6-5
D gene: .
J gene: TRBJ2-1
CDR3 DNA: TGTGCCAGCAGTTACGGGACTCGCTACAATGAGCAGTTCTTC
CDR3 protein: CASSYGTRYNEQFF

CDR3 length: 12
clone size: .
V gene: TRBV28
D gene: .
J gene: TRBJ1-5
CDR3 DNA: TGTGCCAGCAGCCCAACAGGGCAGCCCCAGCATTTT
CDR3 protein: CASSPTGQPQHF

CDR3 length: 14
clone size: .
V gene: TRBV19
D gene: .
J gene: TRBJ2-3
CDR3 DNA: TGTGCCAGTAGTCGACTCTCGGCCACAGATACGCAGTATTTT
CDR3 protein: CASSRLSATDTQYF

CDR3 length: 15
clone size: .
V gene: TRBV20-1
D gene: .
J gene: TRBJ2-2
CDR3 DNA: TGCAGTGCCCCGGGTCATGGCGGCCACACCGGGGAGCTGTTTTTT
CDR3 protein: CSAPGHGGHTGELFF

CDR3 length: 12
clone size: .
V gene: TRBV29-1
D gene: .
J gene: TRBJ2-7
CDR3 DNA: TGCAGCGCTCGGGAACCTCAAGGGGGGCAGTACTTC
CDR3 protein: CSAREPQGGQYF

CDR3 length: 16
clone size: .
V gene: TRBV7-2
D gene: TRBD1
J gene: TRBJ2-7
CDR3 DNA: TGTGCCAGCAGCTCCACCCGACAGGGGAGATTCTACGAGCAGTACTTC
CDR3 protein: CASSSTRQGRFYEQYF

CDR3 length: 15
clone size: .
V gene: TRBV27
D gene: TRBD1
J gene: TRBJ1-5
CDR3 DNA: TGTGCCAGCAGGATCGGACAGGGTAGCAATCAGCCCCAGCATTTT
CDR3 protein: CASRIGQGSNQPQHF

CDR3 length: 19
clone size: once
V gene: TRBV18
D gene: TRBD2
J gene: TRBJ2-5
CDR3 DNA: TGTGCCAGCTCGCCCCTTCGAAGGGCAGGCGGACTAGCGGCAAAGACCCAGTACTTC
CDR3 protein: CASSPLRRAGGLAAKTQYF